This paragraph reports one T cell receptor beta chain. No cognate antigen has been identified for it. Base quality data are lacking; no much larger clone is found one base away. These data are taken from a study of human T cells and chemical hapten exposure (dated by TCRdb to the early 2020s). Study-level background: Libraries were combined into a pool for sequencing, and differences in TCR yield between samples came mainly from small differences in library volumes within the pool. The study tracked peripheral blood TCR repertoire changes in vivo during primary and secondary sensitization to the hapten diphenylcyclopropenone (DPC) in alopecia patients. Each blood RNA sample was used to sequence both TCR alpha and TCR beta chains. General study outcomes and caveats: After repeated subsampling, the strength of the expansion versus patch-test correlation and the threshold at which it became significant changed. DPC sensitization did not change the number of TCRs with a frequency above 1 in 1000, and there was no evidence of changes in global repertoire structure.

The library relied on RACE. TCRdb names NextSeq 500 as the instrument used. During library preparation, unique molecular identifiers were attached to individual cDNA molecules so that TCRs could be counted quantitatively and reproducibly. As for how the authors treated the data: The median number of TCRs per sample was approximately 96,000, ranging from about 23,224 to 690,600. V, J and CDR3 annotation of the TCR reads was performed with the Decombinator software suite. For the PS versus PT1 abundance plots, all samples were subsampled to the same number of TCRs (28,000). TCRs were defined as expanded if absent before sensitization and observed at least eight times at the 2-week time point. The raw public reads went through TCRdb reprocessing: fastp at Q25, MiXCR clone calling, in-frame beta chains kept. Each CDR3 protein gets just one entry, which takes the most common genes and DNA from the rows behind it. Clone size and V and J calls follow TCRdb, not the original study. Within this sample are fewer than 100,000 distinct CDR3 sequences, with approximately 8.6% of them counted one time only. The top ten clonotypes cover about 1.8% of the sample.

In the paper's terms, the time point label means: healthy volunteer bleed at 6 weeks. Total RNA was extracted from unfractionated whole blood collected in Tempus Blood RNA tubes. Roughly five healthy volunteers acted as controls for TCR sequencing and had blood drawn at day 0, 2 weeks and 6 weeks. This receptor was obtained from a female donor in good health. Some clones in this sample may be carry-over from other donors' samples. Material for sequencing was whole blood.

CDR3 loop: CASCARTEYEQYF. The sequenced DNA is TGTGCCAGCTGTGCTCGGACCGAATACGAGCAGTACTTC. Rearrangement joined TRBV12-3 or TRBV12-4 to TRBJ2-7, with the D segment identity uncertain. Trimming at the junction amounts to 8 bases on V and 4 bases on J, and the germline ends lie 15 bases apart. Counted from cysteine to phenylalanine, this CDR3 has 13 amino acids. Just the 39-base CDR3 DNA is kept, in frame starting at base 1.